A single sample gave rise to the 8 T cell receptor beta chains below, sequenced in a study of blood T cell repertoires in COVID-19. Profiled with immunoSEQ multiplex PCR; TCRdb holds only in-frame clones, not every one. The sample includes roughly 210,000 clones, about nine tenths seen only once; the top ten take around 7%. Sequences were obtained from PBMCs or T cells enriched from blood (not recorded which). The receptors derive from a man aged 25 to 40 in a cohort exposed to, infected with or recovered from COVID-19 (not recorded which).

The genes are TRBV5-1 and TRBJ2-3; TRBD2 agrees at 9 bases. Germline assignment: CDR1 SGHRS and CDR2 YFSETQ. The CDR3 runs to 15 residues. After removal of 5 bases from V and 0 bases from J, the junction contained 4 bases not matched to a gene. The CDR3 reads CASRATSGSTDTQYF. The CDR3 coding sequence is TGCGCCAGCAGGGCCACTAGCGGGAGCACAGATACGCAGTATTTT.

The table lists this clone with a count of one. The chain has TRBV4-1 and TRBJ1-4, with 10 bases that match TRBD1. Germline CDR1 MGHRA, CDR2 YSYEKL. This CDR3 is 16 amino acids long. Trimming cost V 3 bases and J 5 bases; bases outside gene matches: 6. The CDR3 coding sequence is TGCGCCAGCAGCCACCCCCGGACAGGGGGAAATGAAAAACTGTTTTTT. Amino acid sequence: CASSHPRTGGNEKLFF.

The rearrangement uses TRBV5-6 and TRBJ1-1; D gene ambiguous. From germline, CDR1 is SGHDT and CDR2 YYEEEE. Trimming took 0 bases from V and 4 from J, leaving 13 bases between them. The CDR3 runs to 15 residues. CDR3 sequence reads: CASSLGAQVGTEAFF. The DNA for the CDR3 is TGTGCCAGCAGCTTGGGGGCCCAGGTCGGCACTGAAGCTTTCTTT.

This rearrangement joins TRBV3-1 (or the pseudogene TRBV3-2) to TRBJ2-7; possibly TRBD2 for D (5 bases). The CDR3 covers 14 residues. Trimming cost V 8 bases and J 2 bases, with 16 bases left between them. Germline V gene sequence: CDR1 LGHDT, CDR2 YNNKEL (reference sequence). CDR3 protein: CASGGPFDPYEQYF. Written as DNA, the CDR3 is TGTGCCAGCGGAGGCCCGTTTGATCCCTACGAGCAGTACTTC.

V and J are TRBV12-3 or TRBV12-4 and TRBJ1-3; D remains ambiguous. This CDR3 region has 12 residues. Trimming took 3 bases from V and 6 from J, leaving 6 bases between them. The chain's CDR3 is CASSFSTNTIYF. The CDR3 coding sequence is TGTGCCAGCAGTTTTAGTACAAACACCATATATTTT.

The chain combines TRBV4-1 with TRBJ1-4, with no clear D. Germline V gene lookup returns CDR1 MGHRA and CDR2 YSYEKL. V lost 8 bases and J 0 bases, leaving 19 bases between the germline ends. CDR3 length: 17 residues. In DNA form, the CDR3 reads TGCGCCAGCGGCCCCGGTCTGCTCCGCACAACTAATGAAAAACTGTTTTTT. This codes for CASGPGLLRTTNEKLFF.

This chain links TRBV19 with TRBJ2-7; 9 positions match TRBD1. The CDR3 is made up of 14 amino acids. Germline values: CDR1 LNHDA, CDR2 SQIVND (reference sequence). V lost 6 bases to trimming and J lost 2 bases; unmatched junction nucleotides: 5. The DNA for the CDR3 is TGTGCCAGTAGCTGGGACAGGGAAACCTACGAGCAGTACTTC. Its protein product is CASSWDRETYEQYF.

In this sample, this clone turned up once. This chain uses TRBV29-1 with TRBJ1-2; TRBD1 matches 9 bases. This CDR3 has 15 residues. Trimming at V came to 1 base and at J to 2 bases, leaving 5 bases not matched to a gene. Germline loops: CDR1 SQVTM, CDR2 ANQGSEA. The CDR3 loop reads CSVEVRTGVNYGYTF. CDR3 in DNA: TGCAGCGTTGAAGTTAGGACAGGGGTAAACTATGGCTACACCTTC.